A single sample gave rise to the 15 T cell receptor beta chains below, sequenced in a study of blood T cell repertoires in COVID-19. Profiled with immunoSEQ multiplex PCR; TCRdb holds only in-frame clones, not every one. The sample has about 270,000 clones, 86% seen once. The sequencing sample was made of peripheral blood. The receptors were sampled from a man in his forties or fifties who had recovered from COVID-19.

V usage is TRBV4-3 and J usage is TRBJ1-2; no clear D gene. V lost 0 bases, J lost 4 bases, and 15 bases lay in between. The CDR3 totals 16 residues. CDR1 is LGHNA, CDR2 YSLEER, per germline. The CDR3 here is CASSQELGVLRYGYTF. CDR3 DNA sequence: TGCGCCAGCAGCCAAGAACTCGGGGTCCTCCGCTATGGCTACACCTTC.

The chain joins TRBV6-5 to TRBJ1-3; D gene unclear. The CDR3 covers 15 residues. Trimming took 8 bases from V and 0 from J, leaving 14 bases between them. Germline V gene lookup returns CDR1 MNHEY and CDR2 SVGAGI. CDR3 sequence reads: CASQRQADSGNTIYF. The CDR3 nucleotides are TGTGCCAGCCAAAGGCAGGCCGACTCTGGAAACACCATATATTTT.

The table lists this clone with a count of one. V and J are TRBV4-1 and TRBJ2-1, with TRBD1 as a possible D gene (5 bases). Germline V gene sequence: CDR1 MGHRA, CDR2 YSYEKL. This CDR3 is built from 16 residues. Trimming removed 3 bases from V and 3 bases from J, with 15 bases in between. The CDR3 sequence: CASSQEVQVFYNEQFF. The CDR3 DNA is TGCGCCAGCAGCCAGGAAGTACAGGTTTTCTACAATGAGCAGTTCTTC.

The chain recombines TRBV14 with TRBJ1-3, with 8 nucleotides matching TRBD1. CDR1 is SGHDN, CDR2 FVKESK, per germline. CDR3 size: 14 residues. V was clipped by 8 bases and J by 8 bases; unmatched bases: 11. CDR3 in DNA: TGTGCCAGCGACAGGGGACGGGGTGGGGACACCATATATTTT. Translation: CASDRGRGGDTIYF.

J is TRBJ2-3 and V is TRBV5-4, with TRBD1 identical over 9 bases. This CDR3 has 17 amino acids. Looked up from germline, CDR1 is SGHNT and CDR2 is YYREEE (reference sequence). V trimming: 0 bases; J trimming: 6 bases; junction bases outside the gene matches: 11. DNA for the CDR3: TGTGCCAGCAGCTTGGGTCTTACAGGGGGCTTTTCTGATACGCAGTATTTT. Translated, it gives CASSLGLTGGFSDTQYF.

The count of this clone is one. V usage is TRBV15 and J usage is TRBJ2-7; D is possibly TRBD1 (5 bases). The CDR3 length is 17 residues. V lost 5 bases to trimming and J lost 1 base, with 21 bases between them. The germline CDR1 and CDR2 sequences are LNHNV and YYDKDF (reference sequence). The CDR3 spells CATSQRGVGFTSYEQYF. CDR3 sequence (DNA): TGTGCCACCAGCCAAAGGGGTGTGGGGTTTACTTCCTACGAGCAGTACTTC.

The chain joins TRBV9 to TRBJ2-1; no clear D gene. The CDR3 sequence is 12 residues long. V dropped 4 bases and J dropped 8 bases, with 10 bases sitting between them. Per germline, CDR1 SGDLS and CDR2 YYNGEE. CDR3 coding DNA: TGTGCCAGCAGCCCGAGACTTGATGAGCAGTTCTTC. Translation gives CASSPRLDEQFF.

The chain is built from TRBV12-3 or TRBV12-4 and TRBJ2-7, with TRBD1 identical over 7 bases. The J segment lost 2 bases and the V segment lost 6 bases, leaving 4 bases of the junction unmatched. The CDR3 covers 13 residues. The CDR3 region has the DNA TGTGCCAGCAGATCGACAGGGACCTACGAGCAGTACTTC. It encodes CASRSTGTYEQYF.

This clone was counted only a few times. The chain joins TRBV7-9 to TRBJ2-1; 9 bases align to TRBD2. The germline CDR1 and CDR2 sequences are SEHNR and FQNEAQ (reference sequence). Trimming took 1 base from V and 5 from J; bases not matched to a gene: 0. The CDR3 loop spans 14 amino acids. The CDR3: CASSLVAGDNEQFF. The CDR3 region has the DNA TGTGCCAGCAGCTTAGTAGCGGGAGACAATGAGCAGTTCTTC. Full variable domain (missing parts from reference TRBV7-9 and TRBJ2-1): DTGVSQNPRHKITKRGQNVTFRCDPISEHNRLYWYRQTLGQGPEFLTYFQNEAQLEKSRLLSDRFSAERPKGSFSTLEIQRTEQGDSAMYLCASSLVAGDNEQFFGPGTRLTVL.

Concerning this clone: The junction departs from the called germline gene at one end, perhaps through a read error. CDR3 bases: TGTGCCAGCAGCGGACCGAGCGGGGCCACAAATACGCAGTATTTT. This translates into CASSGPSGATNTQYF. This rearrangement joins TRBV7-2 to TRBJ2-3, with TRBD2 matching over 7 bases. The CDR3 extends over 15 amino acids. The germline V gene encodes CDR1 SGHTA and CDR2 FQGNSA.

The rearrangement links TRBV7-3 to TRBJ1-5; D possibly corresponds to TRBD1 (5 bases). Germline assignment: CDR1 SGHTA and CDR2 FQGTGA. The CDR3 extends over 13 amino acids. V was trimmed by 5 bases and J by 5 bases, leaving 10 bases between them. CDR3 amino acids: CASSIGEDQPQHF. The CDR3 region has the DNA TGTGCCAGCAGCATAGGGGAGGATCAGCCCCAGCATTTT.

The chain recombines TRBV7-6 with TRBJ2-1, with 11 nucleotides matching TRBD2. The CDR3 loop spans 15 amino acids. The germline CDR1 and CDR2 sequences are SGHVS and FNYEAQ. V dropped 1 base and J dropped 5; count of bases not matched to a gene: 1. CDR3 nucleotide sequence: TGTGCCAGCAGCTTAGGACTAGCGGGGAACAATGAGCAGTTCTTC. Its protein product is CASSLGLAGNNEQFF.

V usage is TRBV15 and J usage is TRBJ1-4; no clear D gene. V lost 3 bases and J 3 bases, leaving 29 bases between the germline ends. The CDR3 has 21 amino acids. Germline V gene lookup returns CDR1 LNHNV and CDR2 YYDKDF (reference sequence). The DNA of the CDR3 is TGTGCCACCAGCAGCATTAAGCGGAAGATCGGAGTAGAGATTTCTAATGAAAAACTGTTTTTT. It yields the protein CATSSIKRKIGVEISNEKLFF.

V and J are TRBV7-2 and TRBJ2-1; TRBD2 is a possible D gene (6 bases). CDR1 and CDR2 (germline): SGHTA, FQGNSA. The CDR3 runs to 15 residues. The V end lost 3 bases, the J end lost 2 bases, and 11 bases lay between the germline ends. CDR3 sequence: CASSLRLVAYNEQFF. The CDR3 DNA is TGTGCCAGCAGCTTGAGACTAGTCGCCTACAATGAGCAGTTCTTC.

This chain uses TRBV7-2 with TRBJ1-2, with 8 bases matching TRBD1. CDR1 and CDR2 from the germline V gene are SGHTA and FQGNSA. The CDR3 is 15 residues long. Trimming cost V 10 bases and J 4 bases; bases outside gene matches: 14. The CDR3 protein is CATPRTGMKGYGYTF. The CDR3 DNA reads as TGTGCCACCCCCCGGACAGGGATGAAAGGCTATGGCTACACCTTC.